A selection of T cell receptor beta chains follows, all from one sample in a study of cytomegalovirus exposure and HLA in healthy donors. Clones were read by immunoSEQ multiplex PCR, and TCRdb kept only the in-frame ones, dropping some. The sample has roughly 63,000 clones; more than 70% are singletons. What was sequenced was PBMCs. These receptors came from a woman younger than 30 in good health and CMV-seronegative. The CDR3 runs from the conserved cysteine through the conserved F or W. Each record gives: CDR3 length, clone size, J gene, V gene, D gene, CDR3 protein, CDR3 DNA. A D gene is named only where the DNA matches it firmly. Clone size, where shown, is once, few, many, or a class for clones that have expanded.

cdr3_length: 15
clone_size: .
j_call: TRBJ2-1
v_call: TRBV2
d_call: TRBD2
cdr3_aa: CASSPGTSGSHEQFF
cdr3_nt: TGTGCCAGCAGTCCCGGGACTAGCGGGAGCCATGAGCAGTTCTTC

cdr3_length: 16
clone_size: .
j_call: TRBJ1-5
v_call: TRBV28
d_call: TRBD1
cdr3_aa: CASSFGTGTVDQPQHF
cdr3_nt: TGTGCCAGCAGTTTTGGGACAGGGACGGTTGATCAGCCCCAGCATTTT

cdr3_length: 11
clone_size: .
j_call: TRBJ2-7
v_call: TRBV19
d_call: .
cdr3_aa: CATASSYEQYF
cdr3_nt: TGTGCCACCGCTTCGAGCTACGAGCAGTACTTC

cdr3_length: 15
clone_size: .
j_call: TRBJ2-1
v_call: TRBV6-6
d_call: TRBD1
cdr3_aa: CASSPRTGAQYEQFF
cdr3_nt: TGTGCCAGCAGTCCCCGGACAGGGGCTCAGTATGAGCAGTTCTTC

cdr3_length: 16
clone_size: .
j_call: TRBJ2-4
v_call: TRBV29-1
d_call: TRBD2
cdr3_aa: CSVTRTSGLAKNIQYF
cdr3_nt: TGCAGCGTTACGCGGACTAGCGGCTTAGCCAAAAACATTCAGTACTTC

cdr3_length: 14
clone_size: few
j_call: TRBJ1-5
v_call: TRBV19
d_call: TRBD1
cdr3_aa: CASSATGGLVSQHF
cdr3_nt: TGTGCCAGTAGCGCGACAGGGGGCTTGGTGTCCCAGCATTTT

cdr3_length: 15
clone_size: medium-sized
j_call: TRBJ2-7
v_call: TRBV4-1
d_call: .
cdr3_aa: CASSQEAGEPYEQYF
cdr3_nt: TGCGCCAGCAGCCAAGAAGCAGGGGAGCCCTACGAGCAGTACTTC

cdr3_length: 14
clone_size: .
j_call: TRBJ1-1
v_call: TRBV27
d_call: .
cdr3_aa: CASSALGLDTEAFF
cdr3_nt: TGTGCCAGCAGTGCCCTAGGCCTCGACACTGAAGCTTTCTTT

cdr3_length: 15
clone_size: .
j_call: TRBJ2-5
v_call: TRBV5-1
d_call: TRBD2
cdr3_aa: CASSLAGTKRETQYF
cdr3_nt: TGCGCCAGCAGCTTGGCCGGGACTAAGAGAGAGACCCAGTACTTC

cdr3_length: 15
clone_size: .
j_call: TRBJ2-7
v_call: TRBV5-1
d_call: TRBD2
cdr3_aa: CASSLAGTSVSEQYF
cdr3_nt: TGCGCCAGCAGCTTGGCGGGGACTAGCGTGAGCGAGCAGTACTTC

cdr3_length: 14
clone_size: .
j_call: TRBJ1-6
v_call: TRBV7-9
d_call: .
cdr3_aa: CASSESGYNSPLHF
cdr3_nt: TGTGCCAGCAGCGAGTCAGGGTATAATTCACCCCTCCACTTT

cdr3_length: 15
clone_size: .
j_call: TRBJ1-2
v_call: TRBV4-2
d_call: .
cdr3_aa: CASSQPGGSSYGYTF
cdr3_nt: TGTGCCAGCAGCCAACCCGGGGGGTCTAGCTATGGCTACACCTTC

cdr3_length: 11
clone_size: few
j_call: TRBJ1-2
v_call: TRBV10-3
d_call: .
cdr3_aa: CAISDQGGYTF
cdr3_nt: TGTGCCATCAGTGACCAGGGAGGCTACACCTTC

cdr3_length: 12
clone_size: few
j_call: TRBJ1-2
v_call: TRBV7-9
d_call: .
cdr3_aa: CALRPHGVGYTF
cdr3_nt: TGTGCCCTCCGACCCCACGGGGTTGGCTACACCTTC

cdr3_length: 16
clone_size: once
j_call: TRBJ1-5
v_call: TRBV5-1
d_call: TRBD1
cdr3_aa: CASSSQGAVGNQPQHF
cdr3_nt: TGCGCCAGCAGCTCACAGGGGGCCGTAGGCAATCAGCCCCAGCATTTT

cdr3_length: 16
clone_size: .
j_call: TRBJ2-1
v_call: TRBV5-6
d_call: TRBD2
cdr3_aa: CASSPLVAGGTDEQFF
cdr3_nt: TGTGCCAGCAGCCCCCTAGTTGCGGGAGGGACCGATGAGCAGTTCTTC

cdr3_length: 15
clone_size: .
j_call: TRBJ1-1
v_call: TRBV5-4
d_call: TRBD1
cdr3_aa: CASSSGQGARTEAFF
cdr3_nt: TGTGCCAGCAGCTCGGGACAGGGGGCTCGCACTGAAGCTTTCTTT

cdr3_length: 13
clone_size: .
j_call: TRBJ2-5
v_call: TRBV4-1
d_call: .
cdr3_aa: CAAGFSVEETQYF
cdr3_nt: TGCGCCGCGGGGTTTAGCGTGGAAGAGACCCAGTACTTC

cdr3_length: 11
clone_size: .
j_call: TRBJ2-3
v_call: TRBV20-1
d_call: .
cdr3_aa: CSRRKTDTQYF
cdr3_nt: TGCAGCCGGAGGAAAACAGATACGCAGTATTTT

cdr3_length: 14
clone_size: once
j_call: TRBJ2-7
v_call: TRBV6-5
d_call: .
cdr3_aa: CASTEGGAGYEQYF
cdr3_nt: TGTGCCAGCACAGAAGGGGGGGCGGGCTACGAGCAGTACTTC

cdr3_length: 13
clone_size: .
j_call: TRBJ2-2
v_call: TRBV6-5
d_call: .
cdr3_aa: CASSRTNPGELFF
cdr3_nt: TGTGCCAGCAGTCGGACTAATCCCGGGGAGCTGTTTTTT

cdr3_length: 14
clone_size: .
j_call: TRBJ1-1
v_call: TRBV4-2
d_call: .
cdr3_aa: CASSQDRMNTEAFF
cdr3_nt: TGTGCCAGCAGCCAAGACAGGATGAACACTGAAGCTTTCTTT

cdr3_length: 14
clone_size: .
j_call: TRBJ2-5
v_call: TRBV5-6
d_call: .
cdr3_aa: CASTWGLGGETQYF
cdr3_nt: TGTGCCAGCACGTGGGGGCTGGGAGGGGAGACCCAGTACTTC

cdr3_length: 15
clone_size: .
j_call: TRBJ1-5
v_call: TRBV6-5
d_call: TRBD1
cdr3_aa: CASSHRGYSNQPQHF
cdr3_nt: TGTGCCAGCAGCCACAGGGGTTATAGCAATCAGCCCCAGCATTTT

cdr3_length: 12
clone_size: .
j_call: TRBJ2-7
v_call: TRBV11-2
d_call: .
cdr3_aa: CASSPGAYEQYF
cdr3_nt: TGTGCCAGCAGCCCGGGGGCCTACGAGCAGTACTTC

cdr3_length: 17
clone_size: .
j_call: TRBJ1-4
v_call: TRBV5-1
d_call: TRBD1
cdr3_aa: CASSAGQGASVAEKLFF
cdr3_nt: TGCGCCAGCAGCGCTGGACAGGGGGCCTCGGTGGCTGAAAAACTGTTTTTT

cdr3_length: 15
clone_size: .
j_call: TRBJ1-4
v_call: TRBV6-5
d_call: TRBD1
cdr3_aa: CASSYSGQRNEKLFF
cdr3_nt: TGTGCCAGCAGTTACTCGGGACAGAGAAATGAAAAACTGTTTTTT

cdr3_length: 15
clone_size: .
j_call: TRBJ1-2
v_call: TRBV19
d_call: .
cdr3_aa: CASSTSGEANYGYTF
cdr3_nt: TGTGCCAGTAGTACCTCAGGGGAAGCTAACTATGGCTACACCTTC

cdr3_length: 15
clone_size: .
j_call: TRBJ2-2
v_call: TRBV28
d_call: TRBD1
cdr3_aa: CASRPGQAYTGELFF
cdr3_nt: TGTGCCAGCAGACCGGGACAGGCCTACACCGGGGAGCTGTTTTTT

cdr3_length: 13
clone_size: .
j_call: TRBJ1-5
v_call: TRBV15
d_call: .
cdr3_aa: CATSRGADSNQHF
cdr3_nt: TGTGCCACCAGCAGGGGAGCGGACAGTAACCAGCATTTT

cdr3_length: 14
clone_size: .
j_call: TRBJ1-3
v_call: TRBV10-3
d_call: TRBD1
cdr3_aa: CAIRQGASGNTIYF
cdr3_nt: TGTGCCATCAGACAGGGGGCGTCTGGAAACACCATATATTTT

cdr3_length: 13
clone_size: .
j_call: TRBJ1-2
v_call: TRBV14
d_call: .
cdr3_aa: CASSQDFDYGYTF
cdr3_nt: TGTGCCAGCAGCCAAGATTTCGACTATGGCTACACCTTC

cdr3_length: 16
clone_size: .
j_call: TRBJ1-1
v_call: TRBV7-9
d_call: TRBD1
cdr3_aa: CASSSHSQGRGAEAFF
cdr3_nt: TGTGCCAGCAGCTCCCACTCACAGGGGCGTGGGGCTGAAGCTTTCTTT

cdr3_length: 14
clone_size: once
j_call: TRBJ1-5
v_call: TRBV6-5
d_call: .
cdr3_aa: CASRPGGMNQPQHF
cdr3_nt: TGTGCCAGCAGACCCGGAGGAATGAATCAGCCCCAGCATTTT

cdr3_length: 13
clone_size: .
j_call: TRBJ1-4
v_call: TRBV7-6
d_call: .
cdr3_aa: CASSTPGVEKLFF
cdr3_nt: TGTGCCAGCAGCACGCCAGGGGTGGAAAAACTGTTTTTT

cdr3_length: 14
clone_size: .
j_call: TRBJ2-5
v_call: TRBV5-1
d_call: .
cdr3_aa: CASSPGRIEETQYF
cdr3_nt: TGCGCCAGCAGCCCGGGGAGGATCGAAGAGACCCAGTACTTC

cdr3_length: 15
clone_size: .
j_call: TRBJ2-2
v_call: TRBV6-6
d_call: TRBD1
cdr3_aa: CASKLGQGATGELFF
cdr3_nt: TGTGCCAGCAAATTGGGACAGGGGGCGACCGGGGAGCTGTTTTTT

cdr3_length: 13
clone_size: .
j_call: TRBJ2-5
v_call: TRBV5-1
d_call: .
cdr3_aa: CASSPDRQETQYF
cdr3_nt: TGCGCCAGCAGCCCAGACAGGCAAGAGACCCAGTACTTC

cdr3_length: 16
clone_size: .
j_call: TRBJ2-7
v_call: TRBV9
d_call: TRBD2
cdr3_aa: CASSPRRVAGIYEQYF
cdr3_nt: TGTGCCAGCAGCCCTCGAAGGGTAGCGGGGATCTACGAGCAGTACTTC

cdr3_length: 16
clone_size: .
j_call: TRBJ1-3
v_call: TRBV28
d_call: TRBD1
cdr3_aa: CASSSSTGGFGNTIYF
cdr3_nt: TGTGCCAGCAGTTCAAGCACAGGGGGCTTCGGAAACACCATATATTTT

cdr3_length: 16
clone_size: .
j_call: TRBJ1-2
v_call: TRBV6-5
d_call: .
cdr3_aa: CASSSGHGKAGYGYTF
cdr3_nt: TGTGCCAGCAGTTCGGGACACGGTAAAGCAGGCTATGGCTACACCTTC

cdr3_length: 12
clone_size: .
j_call: TRBJ1-5
v_call: TRBV19
d_call: .
cdr3_aa: CASSMGRWPQHF
cdr3_nt: TGTGCCAGTAGTATGGGGCGTTGGCCCCAGCATTTT

cdr3_length: 14
clone_size: .
j_call: TRBJ1-1
v_call: TRBV5-1
d_call: .
cdr3_aa: CASSPGAGGTEAFF
cdr3_nt: TGCGCCAGCAGCCCGGGGGCGGGGGGCACTGAAGCTTTCTTT

cdr3_length: 15
clone_size: once
j_call: TRBJ2-1
v_call: TRBV11-3
d_call: TRBD2
cdr3_aa: CASSLTSGHYNEQFF
cdr3_nt: TGTGCCAGCAGCTTAACTAGCGGGCACTACAATGAGCAGTTCTTC

cdr3_length: 15
clone_size: .
j_call: TRBJ2-5
v_call: TRBV10-3
d_call: TRBD1
cdr3_aa: CAIRGTGGPGETQYF
cdr3_nt: TGTGCCATACGGGGGACAGGGGGCCCTGGAGAGACCCAGTACTTC

cdr3_length: 15
clone_size: .
j_call: TRBJ2-2
v_call: TRBV5-1
d_call: .
cdr3_aa: CASSSQGTNTGELFF
cdr3_nt: TGCGCCAGCAGCTCACAGGGCACGAACACCGGGGAGCTGTTTTTT

cdr3_length: 14
clone_size: .
j_call: TRBJ2-5
v_call: TRBV5-1
d_call: TRBD2
cdr3_aa: CASTKTSGGETQYF
cdr3_nt: TGCGCCAGCACTAAGACTAGCGGGGGGGAGACCCAGTACTTC

cdr3_length: 19
clone_size: once
j_call: TRBJ2-2
v_call: TRBV10-1
d_call: TRBD1
cdr3_aa: CASSESLPTGQPNTGELFF
cdr3_nt: TGCGCCAGCAGTGAGTCACTCCCTACGGGACAGCCGAACACCGGGGAGCTGTTTTTT

cdr3_length: 11
clone_size: .
j_call: TRBJ1-1
v_call: TRBV7-9
d_call: .
cdr3_aa: CASSSDGRGFF
cdr3_nt: TGTGCCAGCAGCTCCGATGGGAGGGGTTTCTTT

cdr3_length: 15
clone_size: .
j_call: TRBJ2-1
v_call: TRBV5-1
d_call: .
cdr3_aa: CASSFAGPQNNEQFF
cdr3_nt: TGCGCCAGCAGCTTTGCGGGACCACAAAACAATGAGCAGTTCTTC

cdr3_length: 13
clone_size: once
j_call: TRBJ2-5
v_call: TRBV30
d_call: .
cdr3_aa: CAWSVGQQETQYF
cdr3_nt: TGTGCCTGGAGTGTTGGGCAGCAAGAGACCCAGTACTTC